Presented here are 25 T cell receptor beta chains from one specimen sequenced in a study of blood T cell repertoires in COVID-19. The repertoire was sequenced with immunoSEQ multiplex PCR; TCRdb's copy has only in-frame clones and lacks some. The table has 150,000 to 200,000 clones, approximately 87% seen once. The sequenced sample consisted of peripheral blood. The receptors originated from a man between 18 and 35 years old with active or convalescent COVID-19.

This clone was seen only once. The rearrangement links TRBV5-5 to TRBJ2-4, with D possibly being TRBD2 (5 bases). The CDR3 extends over 15 amino acids. The V gene's germline CDR1 is SGHKS and CDR2 YYEKEE (reference sequence). V was shortened by 1 base and J by 5 bases, with 13 bases between the two germline ends. DNA of the CDR3: TGTGCCAGCAGCTTGCCGGGGAGCTCGCAAAACATTCAGTACTTC. Residues: CASSLPGSSQNIQYF.

The V gene is TRBV7-2, the J gene TRBJ2-3; D remains unclear. Per germline, CDR1 SGHTA and CDR2 FQGNSA. V was shortened by 4 bases and J by 4 bases, with 15 bases between the two germline ends. CDR3 length: 15 residues. As DNA, the CDR3 is TGTGCCAGCAGCTCCGGTCCCGCCCGGGCAGATACGCAGTATTTT. Residues: CASSSGPARADTQYF.

CDR3 DNA: TGTGCCAGCAGCTTCTCAGCGGCGGGGGGTAGCTATGGCTACACCTTC. Translated, it gives CASSFSAAGGSYGYTF. The chain is built from TRBV7-2 and TRBJ1-2; tentative D call: TRBD1 (5 bases). From germline, CDR1 is SGHTA and CDR2 FQGNSA. V was shortened by 3 bases and J by 4 bases, with 18 bases between the two germline ends. The CDR3 runs 16 residues. Complete variable domain (other parts from reference TRBV7-2 and TRBJ1-2): GAGVSQSPSNKVTEKGKDVELRCDPISGHTALYWYRQSLGQGLEFLIYFQGNSAPDKSGLPSDRFSAERTGGSVSTLTIQRTQQEDSAVYLCASSFSAAGGSYGYTFGSGTRLTVV.

The chain couples TRBV9 to TRBJ1-3; D gene uncertain. Germline V CDR1 and CDR2: SGDLS, YYNGEE. CDR3 length equals 15 residues. V was clipped by 3 bases and J by 0 bases, with 10 bases between them. CDR3 residues: CASSALRSSGNTIYF. CDR3 coding DNA: TGTGCCAGCAGCGCCCTGAGGTCCTCTGGAAACACCATATATTTT.

V is TRBV9 and J is TRBJ2-7, with D tentatively TRBD1 (5 bases). Trimming shortened V by 0 bases and J by 3 bases, and 10 bases separated the two germline ends. Germline V gives CDR1 SGDLS, CDR2 YYNGEE. The CDR3 totals 14 residues. CDR3 loop: CASSVATGVYEQYF. The CDR3 DNA reads as TGTGCCAGCAGCGTAGCTACAGGTGTCTACGAGCAGTACTTC. Variable domain in full (rest from reference TRBV9 and TRBJ2-7): DSGVTQTPKHLITATGQRVTLRCSPRSGDLSVYWYQQSLDQGLQFLIQYYNGEERAKGNILERFSAQQFPDLHSELNLSSLELGDSALYFCASSVATGVYEQYFGPGTRLTVT.

The V gene is TRBV27, the J gene TRBJ1-6; 9 bases map to TRBD1. This CDR3 has 13 residues. CDR1 MNHEY and CDR2 SMNVEV come from the germline V gene (reference sequence). Losses at the gene ends were 5 bases for V and 12 bases for J; bases not matched to a gene: 5. In DNA form, the CDR3 reads TGTGCCAGCAGTCCGGGACAGGGAGTACCCCTCCACTTT. Its translation is CASSPGQGVPLHF.

The CDR3 DNA sequence: TGTGCCAGCAGCTGGACAGGGGGAGCAATCAATTCACCCCTCCACTTT. This codes for CASSWTGGAINSPLHF. This rearrangement joins TRBV11-3 to TRBJ1-6; 10 bases fit TRBD1. Germline trimming cut 4 bases from V and 7 bases from J; bases unmatched to any gene: 7. The germline V gene encodes CDR1 SGHNT and CDR2 YENEEA. This CDR3 is 16 amino acids long.

The V and J genes are TRBV30 and TRBJ1-3, with D tentatively TRBD1 (6 bases). Between the trimmed V and J ends, which lost 0 bases and 2 bases, there was a span of 11 bases. The length of the CDR3 is 15 residues. The germline V gene has CDR1 GTSNPN and CDR2 SVGIG (reference sequence). The chain's CDR3 is CAWSVGGTTGNTIYF. For the CDR3, the DNA is TGTGCCTGGAGTGTAGGTGGGACAACTGGAAACACCATATATTTT.

The chain carries TRBV28 and TRBJ1-2; D may be TRBD1 (5 bases). CDR1 MDHEN and CDR2 SYDVKM come from the germline V gene. This CDR3 is built from 16 residues. V lost 1 base to trimming and J lost 6 bases, with 18 bases between them. The CDR3 sequence: CASSLLSDSQGNGYTF. The CDR3 bases are TGTGCCAGCAGTTTATTGTCCGACAGCCAGGGCAATGGCTACACCTTC.

J is TRBJ1-4 and V is TRBV9; D is unresolved. This CDR3 has 13 amino acids. Germline CDR1 and CDR2: SGDLS and YYNGEE. Trimming stripped 0 bases from V and 8 bases from J, with 8 bases between. The CDR3 region is CASSVGVREKLFF. The DNA of the CDR3 is TGTGCCAGCAGCGTAGGGGTGAGGGAAAAACTGTTTTTT. The whole variable domain, remainder taken from reference TRBV9 and TRBJ1-4, is DSGVTQTPKHLITATGQRVTLRCSPRSGDLSVYWYQQSLDQGLQFLIQYYNGEERAKGNILERFSAQQFPDLHSELNLSSLELGDSALYFCASSVGVREKLFFGSGTQLSVL.

The genes are TRBV2 and TRBJ2-7; 7 positions match TRBD1. CDR1 SNHLY and CDR2 FYNNEI come from the germline V gene. V dropped 6 bases and J dropped 5; count of bases not matched to a gene: 4. CDR3 length: 12 amino acids. In DNA form, the CDR3 reads TGTGCCAGCAGGAGGACAGGCGACGAGCAGTACTTC. Its protein is CASRRTGDEQYF.

The chain is built from TRBV27 and TRBJ2-2, with 8 bases lining up with TRBD2. There are 15 residues in the CDR3. Germline CDR1 is MNHEY and CDR2 is SMNVEV (reference sequence). V was clipped by 3 bases and J by 6 bases; unmatched bases: 6. The CDR3 spells CASSFGREGAGELFF. The CDR3 DNA follows: TGTGCCAGCAGTTTTGGACGGGAGGGCGCCGGGGAGCTGTTTTTT.

The J gene is TRBJ1-3, the V gene TRBV6-6; D ambiguous. The CDR3 is 15 residues long. Germline V gene sequence: CDR1 MNHNY, CDR2 SVGAGI (reference sequence). V was cut by 3 bases and J by 0 bases, with 9 bases left in between. CDR3 protein: CASSYEPSSGNTIYF. CDR3 sequence (DNA): TGTGCCAGCAGTTATGAGCCGTCCTCTGGAAACACCATATATTTT.

V is TRBV10-2 and J is TRBJ2-1; possible D gene TRBD2, 7 bases. CDR1 is WSHSY and CDR2 is SAAADI in the germline V gene. Deletions cut 7 bases from V and 9 bases from J, with 16 bases between. The CDR3 has 13 amino acids. The CDR3 sequence is CASTLGGAGEQFF. The CDR3, as DNA: TGCGCCAGCACCCTGGGGGGGGCGGGTGAGCAGTTCTTC.

This clone was recorded a few times. The chain has TRBV19 and TRBJ2-7; tentatively, D is TRBD2 (6 bases). Germline V gene sequence: CDR1 LNHDA, CDR2 SQIVND (reference sequence). With 3 bases removed from V and 5 bases from J, the gap between germline ends came to 14 bases. The CDR3 runs 14 residues. As DNA, the CDR3 is TGTGCCAGTAGTATGACTAGGGATTCGGACGAGCAGTACTTC. It is translated as CASSMTRDSDEQYF.

V and J are TRBV2 and TRBJ1-5; TRBD1 matches at 7 bases. The V gene end was trimmed by 7 bases and the J gene end by 5 bases; junction bases not matched to a gene: 8. This CDR3 spans 14 amino acids. Germline assignment: CDR1 SNHLY and CDR2 FYNNEI. The CDR3 protein is CASNRDSNHQPQHF. For the CDR3, the DNA is TGTGCCAGCAACCGGGACAGTAACCATCAGCCCCAGCATTTT. Variable domain in full (rest from reference TRBV2 and TRBJ1-5): EPEVTQTPSHQVTQMGQEVILRCVPISNHLYFYWYRQILGQKVEFLVSFYNNEISEKSEIFDDQFSVERPDGSNFTLKIRSTKLEDSAMYFCASNRDSNHQPQHFGDGTRLSIL.

V is TRBV11-2 and J is TRBJ2-3, with no clear D. The germline CDR1 and CDR2 sequences are SGHAT and FQNNGV. The CDR3 consists of 12 residues. V lost 5 bases, J lost 0 bases, and 3 bases lay in between. CDR3 region: CASSLSTDTQYF. DNA for the CDR3: TGTGCCAGCAGCCTAAGCACAGATACGCAGTATTTT.

V gene TRBV24-1 combines with J gene TRBJ1-3; tentative D call: TRBD1 (5 bases). This CDR3 is 11 amino acids long. Germline CDR1 reads KGHDR; CDR2 reads SFDVKD. Trimming cost V 9 bases and J 8 bases, with 10 bases left between them. The CDR3 DNA sequence: TGTGCCACCCCAGACAGTCACACCATATATTTT. Translated: CATPDSHTIYF.

V and J are TRBV7-9 and TRBJ2-2; TRBD2 agrees at 7 bases. Germline V lookup: CDR1 SEHNR, CDR2 FQNEAQ (reference sequence). The CDR3 is 14 residues long. With V trimmed by 2 bases and J by 7 bases, 4 bases remained unmatched. This CDR3 reads CASSLPGGGGELFF. In DNA form, the CDR3 reads TGTGCCAGCAGCTTACCCGGCGGGGGCGGGGAGCTGTTTTTT.

The J gene is TRBJ1-6, the V gene TRBV6-5, with 7 bases identical to TRBD1. Germline CDR1 and CDR2: MNHEY and SVGAGI. V shed 2 bases, J shed 8 bases, and the junction held 3 bases outside the gene matches. There are 14 residues in the CDR3. The CDR3 DNA is TGTGCCAGCAGTTACGGACAGGAGTATTCACCCCTCCACTTT. This sequence encodes CASSYGQEYSPLHF.

The J gene is TRBJ1-2, the V gene TRBV2, with D possibly matching TRBD1 (5 bases). The CDR3 has 13 amino acids. Germline V CDR1 and CDR2: SNHLY, FYNNEI. V lost 1 base and J lost 8, with 11 bases in between. In DNA, the CDR3 is TGTGCCAGCAGTGAAGGGGGCTCTTCGGGCTACACCTTC. Its protein product is CASSEGGSSGYTF.

V and J are TRBV6-2 or TRBV6-3 and TRBJ1-1; 9 bases align to TRBD1. The CDR3 sequence is 13 residues long. J lost 11 bases, V lost 3 bases, and 7 bases had no gene match. CDR1 and CDR2 from the germline V gene are MNHEY and SVGEGT. CDR3: CASSYTTGGLAFF. As DNA, the CDR3 is TGTGCCAGCAGTTATACGACAGGGGGACTGGCTTTCTTT.

This chain uses TRBV28 with TRBJ1-4; 7 bases map to TRBD1. V gave up 3 bases and J gave up 7 bases; unmatched junction bases: 8. The CDR3 length is 15 residues. The germline CDR1 and CDR2 sequences are MDHEN and SYDVKM. DNA of the CDR3: TGTGCCAGCAGTTTCCGTACAGGGGTGGGTGAAAAACTGTTTTTT. Its protein product is CASSFRTGVGEKLFF. Using reference TRBV28 and TRBJ1-4 for the parts outside the CDR3, the full variable domain is DVKVTQSSRYLVKRTGEKVFLECVQDMDHENMFWYRQDPGLGLRLIYFSYDVKMKEKGDIPEGYSVSREKKERFSLILESASTNQTSMYLCASSFRTGVGEKLFFGSGTQLSVL.

The chain carries TRBV18 and TRBJ1-1, with a weak D call TRBD1 (6 bases). Germline assignment: CDR1 KGHSH and CDR2 LQKENI. CDR3 length: 12 residues. V was cut by 1 base and J by 8 bases, with 8 bases left in between. In nucleotides, the CDR3 is TGTGCCAGCTCACCACAGGACAGAGAAGCTTTCTTT. The encoded protein is CASSPQDREAFF.

This sequence joins TRBV6-4 and TRBJ2-3, with TRBD1 matching over 7 bases. The CDR3 runs to 15 residues. Germline CDR1 MRHNA, CDR2 SNTAGT. V dropped 6 bases and J dropped 3; count of bases not matched to a gene: 9. As DNA, the CDR3 is TGTGCCAGCAGCCCCTCCCCCAGGGGGACAGATACGCAGTATTTT. It encodes CASSPSPRGTDTQYF.